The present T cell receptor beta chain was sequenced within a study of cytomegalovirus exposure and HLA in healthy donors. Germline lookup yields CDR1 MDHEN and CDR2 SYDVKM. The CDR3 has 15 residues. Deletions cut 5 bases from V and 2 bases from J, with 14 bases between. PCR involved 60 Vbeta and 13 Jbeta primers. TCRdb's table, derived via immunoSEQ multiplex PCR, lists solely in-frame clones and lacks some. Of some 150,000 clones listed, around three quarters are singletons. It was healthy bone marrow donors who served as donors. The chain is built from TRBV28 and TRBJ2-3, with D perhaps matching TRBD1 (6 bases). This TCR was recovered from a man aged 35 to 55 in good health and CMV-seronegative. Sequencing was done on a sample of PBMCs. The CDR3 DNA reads TGTGCCAGCAGTAAACCGGGACAAGTCACAGATACGCAGTATTTT. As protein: CASSKPGQVTDTQYF.